This T cell receptor (beta chain) was observed in a study of human T cells and chemical hapten exposure (dated by TCRdb to the early 2020s). At the level of the whole study: For sensitization, 2% DPC in acetone was applied to a roughly 2 cm by roughly 2 cm area of upper inner arm skin. Blood for TCR sequencing was provided by twenty-nine alopecia patients at one to four time points (pre-sensitization, 2, 6 and 24 weeks). The libraries were sequenced as a pool, and the TCR yield per sample differed mostly because of small variations in library volumes within the pool. In alopecia patients, the study followed how the peripheral blood TCR repertoire changed in vivo over primary and secondary sensitization to diphenylcyclopropenone (DPC), a hapten. Patch testing on the upper back used Finn chambers containing 0.01% DPC, with scoring done after 6 days according to International Contact Dermatitis Research Group standards. Alopecia areata with under or over 50% scalp involvement, alopecia totalis and alopecia universalis were represented in the patient cohort, which was mostly female. Patients additionally received weekly therapeutic DPC doses to the scalp throughout the roughly 23-week study period. Patient blood was sampled pre-sensitization (week 0) and at 2, 6 and about 24 weeks after DPC sensitization. Overall study results and their limits: The number of PT1 expanded TCRs positively correlated with patch test score, significant at thresholds 8, 16 and 32 but not 4. After repeated subsampling, the strength of the expansion versus patch-test correlation and the threshold at which it became significant changed. Expanded TCRs formed significantly more large CDR3 similarity clusters than pre-sensitization or healthy control sets, consistent with antigen-driven responses. The number of TCRs above 1 in 1000 frequency did not change with DPC sensitization; there was no evidence of global repertoire structure alterations. Alopecia, a presumed autoimmune disease, was present in all patients, so the immune response of the patients might differ from that of healthy individuals.

What this sample's time point label stands for: pre-sensitization, week 0. The treatment or condition label for this specimen denotes: therapeutic diphenylcyclopropenone sensitization with weekly scalp DPC. Blood at each patch-test visit was drawn before the patch test was applied. Eligible patients were aged 18 to 70, diagnosed with alopecia, deemed suitable for DPC therapy, and excluded if pregnant. Total RNA was isolated from unfractionated whole blood collected in Tempus Blood RNA tubes. For CDR1 and CDR2, the germline V gene (reference sequence) lists DFQATT and SNEGSKA. Its CDR3 holds 14 amino acids, cysteine through phenylalanine. Only the CDR3 region is kept as DNA, spanning 42 bases read in frame from base 1. The V and J ends are trimmed by 4 bases and 5 bases, leaving 15 bases between them. Notes on this clonotype: Its recognized antigen is unknown. No qualities accompany the bases; no much larger clone lies one base away.

Libraries were made using RACE. Sequencer: NextSeq 500. During library preparation, unique molecular identifiers were attached to individual cDNA molecules so that TCRs could be counted in a quantitative, reproducible way. From each blood RNA sample, both TCR alpha and TCR beta chains were sequenced. Processing in the source paper ran as follows. Samples had a median of roughly 100,000 TCRs, with a range from about 23,224 to 750,000. The Decombinator software suite was used to annotate the V, J and CDR3 of the TCR reads. For PS versus PT1 abundance plots, all samples were subsampled to the same number of TCRs (28,000). Expanded TCRs were defined as absent before sensitization and observed at least eight times at the 2-week time point. TCRdb handled the public reads itself, with Q25 trimming in fastp and clone calling in MiXCR, and kept productive beta chains. All rows with the same CDR3 protein become a single entry with the most common DNA and genes. The V and J calls, along with clone size, are taken from TCRdb and not from the paper's own processing. The sample contains 300,000 to 450,000 distinct CDR3 sequences, over 5% of them found a single time. The ten largest clones take up less than 9% of the sample.

The sequencing used whole blood, collected in connection with sensitization to the hapten diphenylcyclopropenone (DPC). The source of this sequence is a young woman with alopecia areata. Some clones in this sample may be carry-over from other donors' samples. The chain joins TRBV20-1 to TRBJ1-5; TRBD1 is a weak D gene call, 5 bases matching. In nucleotide form, the sequence is TGCAGTGCTATGAGAGGGGAGAGGGATCAGCCCCAGCATTTT. It translates to CSAMRGERDQPQHF.